This entry lists 14 T cell receptor beta chains sequenced from one sample in a study of a mutant IDH1 vaccine in newly diagnosed glioma. Libraries were prepared by immunoSEQ multiplex PCR; TCRdb keeps only in-frame clonotypes and omits some of them. The profile covers tens of thousands of clones, with roughly 80% appearing a single time and 6.2% taken by the ten largest. Antigens for these TCRs are unknown. Time point meaning: week 23, last vaccination. The content of each vaccine dose was 300 ug of mutant IDH1 20-mer peptide, and topical imiquimod accompanied it. Specimen: PBMCs, collected from a glioma patient whose treatment included an IDH1 peptide vaccine. Source of these receptors: a man in his forties with glioma.

The genes are TRBV19 and TRBJ1-1, with 8 nucleotides matching TRBD1. The CDR3 totals 15 residues. Germline trimming cut 5 bases from V and 3 bases from J; bases unmatched to any gene: 8. Germline values: CDR1 LNHDA, CDR2 SQIVND (reference sequence). Here the CDR3 DNA reads TGTGCCAGTAGTCCCCCCGGGACAGGATACACTGAAGCTTTCTTT. Translation gives CASSPPGTGYTEAFF. Together with reference TRBV19 and TRBJ1-1, the CDR3 gives the full variable domain: DGGITQSPKYLFRKEGQNVTLSCEQNLNHDAMYWYRQDPGQGLRLIYYSQIVNDFQKGDIAEGYSVSREKKESFPLTVTSAQKNPTAFYLCASSPPGTGYTEAFFGQGTRLTVV.

V and J are TRBV7-8 and TRBJ1-1, with 9 bases aligning to TRBD1. The CDR3 sequence is 16 residues long. Germline V gene data show CDR1 as SGHVS and CDR2 as FQNEAQ. V lost 0 bases and J lost 4; bases outside the gene matches: 6. The CDR3 DNA reads TGTGCCAGCAGCTTAGCACAGGGGGCTGGTGGCACTGAAGCTTTCTTT. Translation gives CASSLAQGAGGTEAFF.

The rearrangement uses TRBV6-4 and TRBJ1-6; no definite D call. V was cut by 2 bases and J by 9 bases, with 5 bases left in between. The CDR3 sequence is 12 residues long. Germline CDR1 MRHNA, CDR2 SNTAGT. The CDR3 spells CASSDGTSPLHF. The CDR3 DNA follows: TGTGCCAGCAGTGACGGCACTTCACCCCTCCACTTT.

The genes are TRBV5-6 and TRBJ2-1; 7 bases fit TRBD2. The CDR3 has 15 amino acids. J was trimmed by 8 bases and V by 0 bases; bases with no gene match: 8. CDR1 is SGHDT and CDR2 is YYEEEE in the germline V gene. The DNA for the CDR3 is TGTGCCAGCAGCTTGGGGCTAGCGGAGTCGGATGAGCAGTTCTTC. Residues: CASSLGLAESDEQFF.

The CDR3 reads CASSMSFRAPTAYGYTF. The CDR3 coding sequence is TGTGCCAGTAGTATGAGTTTCCGGGCTCCCACCGCTTATGGCTACACCTTC. J is TRBJ1-2 and V is TRBV19; D gene unclear. CDR3 length: 17 residues. Germline CDR1 reads LNHDA; CDR2 reads SQIVND (reference sequence). V was trimmed by 3 bases and J by 5 bases, leaving 22 bases between them. The complete variable domain, with remaining parts taken from reference TRBV19 and TRBJ1-2, reads DGGITQSPKYLFRKEGQNVTLSCEQNLNHDAMYWYRQDPGQGLRLIYYSQIVNDFQKGDIAEGYSVSREKKESFPLTVTSAQKNPTAFYLCASSMSFRAPTAYGYTFGSGTRLTVV.

V and J are TRBV5-4 and TRBJ1-2; possibly TRBD1 for D (6 bases). V lost 1 base, J lost 6 bases, and 10 bases lay in between. This CDR3 has 13 amino acids. Germline V gene lookup returns CDR1 SGHNT and CDR2 YYREEE (reference sequence). The CDR3 coding sequence is TGTGCCAGCAGCTTGTCTGGGGGGCATGGCTACACCTTC. This translates into CASSLSGGHGYTF.

The chain has TRBV19 and TRBJ2-7; 9 bases align to TRBD1. This CDR3 has 15 residues. Germline V gene lookup returns CDR1 LNHDA and CDR2 SQIVND (reference sequence). The trim removed 5 bases at V and 1 base at J, leaving 6 bases unmatched. The CDR3 bases are TGTGCCAGTAGTGACCCGGGACAGGGATCCTACGAGCAGTACTTC. Amino acid sequence: CASSDPGQGSYEQYF.

This clone has only one observation. The chain employs TRBV7-9 and TRBJ2-2; TRBD2 is a possible D gene (6 bases). This CDR3 spans 15 amino acids. The germline V gene has CDR1 SEHNR and CDR2 FQNEAQ (reference sequence). Trimming pared 5 bases from V and 4 bases from J, leaving 14 bases between. In DNA, the CDR3 is TGTGCCAGCAGCCTGGACTATAGTGGCACCGGGGAGCTGTTTTTT. As protein: CASSLDYSGTGELFF.

The chain uses TRBV30 and TRBJ2-1; 10 positions match TRBD2. The CDR3 runs to 15 residues. Per the germline V gene, CDR1 is GTSNPN and CDR2 is SVGIG (reference sequence). V trimming: 2 bases; J trimming: 7 bases; junction bases outside the gene matches: 8. The DNA of the CDR3 is TGTGCCTGGAGTCTAACAGCGGGGGGGCGAAATGAGCAGTTCTTC. Amino acids: CAWSLTAGGRNEQFF.

The chain links TRBV27 to TRBJ2-7; D is unclear. From germline, CDR1 is MNHEY and CDR2 SMNVEV (reference sequence). Trimming removed 5 bases from V and 4 bases from J, with 12 bases in between. This CDR3 spans 13 amino acids. The CDR3 loop is CASSLTRFYEQYF. CDR3 DNA sequence: TGTGCCAGCAGTCTGACACGGTTTTACGAGCAGTACTTC.

The V and J genes are TRBV7-8 and TRBJ2-2; possible D gene TRBD1, 6 bases. V lost 5 bases and J 6 bases, leaving 16 bases between the germline ends. CDR1 is SGHVS and CDR2 is FQNEAQ in the germline V gene. There are 15 residues in the CDR3. The CDR3 loop is CASSPRQDNSGELFF. CDR3 sequence (DNA): TGTGCCAGCAGCCCCCGACAGGATAATTCCGGGGAGCTGTTTTTT.

V and J are TRBV6-1 and TRBJ1-4, with D perhaps matching TRBD1 (5 bases). V was clipped by 8 bases and J by 0 bases, with 10 bases between them. The germline gives CDR1 MNHNS, CDR2 SASEGT. This CDR3 has 14 amino acids. The CDR3 sequence is CASGTVATNEKLFF. In DNA form, the CDR3 reads TGTGCCAGCGGGACGGTTGCAACTAATGAAAAACTGTTTTTT.

This clone was found once. The chain joins TRBV19 to TRBJ2-2, with D tentatively TRBD1 or TRBD2 (5 bases each). The CDR3 totals 15 residues. Germline V gene data show CDR1 as LNHDA and CDR2 as SQIVND (reference sequence). With 8 bases removed from V and 3 bases from J, the gap between germline ends came to 16 bases. The CDR3 DNA reads TGTGCCAGTTGGGACCTCGACCGATACACCGGGGAGCTGTTTTTT. It specifies CASWDLDRYTGELFF.

V and J are TRBV4-1 and TRBJ1-4; 9 positions match TRBD1. Germline V gives CDR1 MGHRA, CDR2 YSYEKL. J lost 8 bases, V lost 8 bases, and 9 bases had no gene match. The CDR3 sequence is 14 residues long. The CDR3 loop reads CASRSTGGNEKLFF. The CDR3, as DNA: TGCGCCAGCCGATCCACAGGGGGCAACGAAAAACTGTTTTTT.